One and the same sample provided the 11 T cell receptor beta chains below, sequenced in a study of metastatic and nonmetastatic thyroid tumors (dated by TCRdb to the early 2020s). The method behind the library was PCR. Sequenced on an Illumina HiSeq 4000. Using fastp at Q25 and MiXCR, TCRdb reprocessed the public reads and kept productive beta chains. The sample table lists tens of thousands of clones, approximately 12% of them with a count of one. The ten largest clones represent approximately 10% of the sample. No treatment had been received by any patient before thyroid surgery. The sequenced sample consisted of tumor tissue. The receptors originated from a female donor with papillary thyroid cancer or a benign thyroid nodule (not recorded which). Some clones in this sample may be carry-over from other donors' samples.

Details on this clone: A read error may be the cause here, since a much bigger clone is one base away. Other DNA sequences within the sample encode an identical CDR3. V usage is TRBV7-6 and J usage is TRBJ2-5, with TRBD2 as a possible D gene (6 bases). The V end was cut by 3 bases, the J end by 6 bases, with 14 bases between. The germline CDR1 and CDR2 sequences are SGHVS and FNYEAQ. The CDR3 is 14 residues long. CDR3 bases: TGTGCCAGCAGCTTTAGCGGTGTTCGGAAGACCCAGTACTTC. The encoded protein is CASSFSGVRKTQYF.

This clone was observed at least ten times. This chain's CDR3 is CSVEERGLAGATSPGELFF. CDR3 sequence (DNA): TGCAGCGTTGAAGAGAGGGGACTAGCGGGAGCCACGAGCCCCGGGGAGCTGTTTTTT. This sequence joins TRBV29-1 and TRBJ2-2, with 14 positions matching TRBD2. CDR3 size: 19 residues. Germline V CDR1 and CDR2: SQVTM, ANQGSEA. With V trimmed by 0 bases and J by 6 bases, 12 bases remained unmatched.

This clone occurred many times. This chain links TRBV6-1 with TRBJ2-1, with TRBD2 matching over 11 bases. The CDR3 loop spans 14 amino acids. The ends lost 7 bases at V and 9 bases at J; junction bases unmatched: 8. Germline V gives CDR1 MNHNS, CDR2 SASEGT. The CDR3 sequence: CASNGLAGGGEQFF. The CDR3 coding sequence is TGTGCCAGCAATGGGCTAGCGGGAGGAGGTGAGCAGTTCTTC.

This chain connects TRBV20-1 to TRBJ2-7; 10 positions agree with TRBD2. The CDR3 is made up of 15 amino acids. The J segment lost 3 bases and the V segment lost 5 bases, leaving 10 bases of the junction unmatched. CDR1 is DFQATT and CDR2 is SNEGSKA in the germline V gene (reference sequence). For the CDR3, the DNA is TGCAGTGCTCGACTTCCAGGGACTAGCGACTACGAGCAGTACTTC. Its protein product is CSARLPGTSDYEQYF.

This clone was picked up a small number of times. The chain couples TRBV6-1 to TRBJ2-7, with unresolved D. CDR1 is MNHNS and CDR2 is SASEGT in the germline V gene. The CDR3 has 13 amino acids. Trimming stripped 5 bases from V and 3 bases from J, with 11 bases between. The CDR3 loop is CASSKVLLYEQYF. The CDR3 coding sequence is TGTGCCAGCAGTAAGGTACTGCTCTACGAGCAGTACTTC.

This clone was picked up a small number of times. CDR3 sequence: CASSDGAIYSSTDTQYF. In DNA form, the CDR3 reads TGTGCCAGCAGTGATGGCGCTATCTACTCTAGCACAGATACGCAGTATTTT. V and J are TRBV6-1 and TRBJ2-3, with D uncertain. The CDR3 is 17 amino acids. Between the trimmed V and J ends, which lost 3 bases and 0 bases, there was a span of 16 bases. Germline V gives CDR1 MNHNS, CDR2 SASEGT.

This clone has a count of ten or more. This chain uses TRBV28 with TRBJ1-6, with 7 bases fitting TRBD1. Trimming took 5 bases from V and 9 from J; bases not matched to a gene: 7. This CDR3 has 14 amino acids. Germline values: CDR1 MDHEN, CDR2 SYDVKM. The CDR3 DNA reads TGTGCCAGCAGTCCAGCGGGACAGCTTTCACCCCTCCACTTT. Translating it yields CASSPAGQLSPLHF.

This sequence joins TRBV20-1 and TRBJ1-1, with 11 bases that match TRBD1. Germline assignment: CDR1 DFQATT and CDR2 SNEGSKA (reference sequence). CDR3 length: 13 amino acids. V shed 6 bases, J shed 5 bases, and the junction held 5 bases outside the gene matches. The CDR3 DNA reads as TGCAGTGCGGACAGGGGGCTGGTTACTGAAGCTTTCTTT. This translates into CSADRGLVTEAFF.

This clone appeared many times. The CDR3 loop is CASSGGLQQYF. The CDR3 DNA reads TGTGCCAGCTCTGGGGGACTTCAGCAGTACTTC. The chain is built from TRBV12-3 or TRBV12-4 and TRBJ2-7, with a possible D match to TRBD2 (6 bases). The CDR3 runs to 11 residues. With 8 bases removed from V and 8 bases from J, the gap between germline ends came to 13 bases.

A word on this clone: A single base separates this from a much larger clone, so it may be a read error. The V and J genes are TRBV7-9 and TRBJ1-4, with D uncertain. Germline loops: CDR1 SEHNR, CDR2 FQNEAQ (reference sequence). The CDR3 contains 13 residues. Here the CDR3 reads CDSSSGSWEKLFF. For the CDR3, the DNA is TGTGACAGCAGCTCGGGCAGTTGGGAAAAACTGTTTTTT.

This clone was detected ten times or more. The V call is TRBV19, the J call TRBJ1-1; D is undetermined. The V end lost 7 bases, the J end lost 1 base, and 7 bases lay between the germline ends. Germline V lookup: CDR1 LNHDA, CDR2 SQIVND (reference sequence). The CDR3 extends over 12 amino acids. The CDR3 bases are TGTGCCAGTAAGGGTCGGAACACTGAAGCTTTCTTT. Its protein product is CASKGRNTEAFF.